This is a list of T cell receptor beta chains from one sample in a study of blood T cell repertoires in COVID-19. Profiling relied on immunoSEQ multiplex PCR, and the TCRdb table lists in-frame clones only, not all of them. Of about 280,000 clones in the sample, roughly 88% were seen once. The sequencing sample was made of peripheral blood. These receptor sequences come from a man aged 18 to 35 with active or convalescent COVID-19. CDR3s include the opening cysteine and the closing phenylalanine or tryptophan. The D gene is left open where the match is weak. Rows give clone size only sometimes, using once, few, many, or a class for an expanded clone.

NA	TRBD1	TRBJ1-2	TRBV5-1	TGCGCCAGCAGCCTTGGACAGGCCCCGGTCTACTATGGCTACACCTTC	CASSLGQAPVYYGYTF
NA	NA	TRBJ1-1	TRBV7-2	TGTGCCAGCAGCTTAGATCCAGGGAGGGACACTGAAGCTTTCTTT	CASSLDPGRDTEAFF
NA	TRBD1	TRBJ1-2	TRBV7-9	TGTGCCAGCAGCCAGGACAGGAGGTCAGGCTACACCTTC	CASSQDRRSGYTF
NA	TRBD2	TRBJ2-7	TRBV11-2	TGTGCCAGCAGCTTTTCGGCGGGGGAAACCTACGAGCAGTACTTC	CASSFSAGETYEQYF
NA	TRBD1	TRBJ2-2	TRBV19	TGTGCCAGTAGTGACAGGGGTAGAACCGGGGAGCTGTTTTTT	CASSDRGRTGELFF
NA	NA	TRBJ1-2	TRBV13	TGTGCCAGCAGCCCACAAGGGAGTTCAGGCTATGGCTACACCTTC	CASSPQGSSGYGYTF
NA	NA	TRBJ1-6	TRBV6-5	TGTGCCAGCAGTTACGCGGCCAAAAATTCACCCCTCCACTTT	CASSYAAKNSPLHF
NA	NA	TRBJ2-4	TRBV19	TGTGCCAGTAGTCCCGGGACAATACGTCTCTGGAGGGCCAAAAACATTCAGTACTTC	CASSPGTIRLWRAKNIQYF
NA	NA	TRBJ2-4	TRBV10-2	TGCGCCAGCAGTGAGTCGAGGCTTAATAGCAAAATAGCCAAAAACATTCAGTACTTC	CASSESRLNSKIAKNIQYF
few	NA	TRBJ2-3	TRBV6-4	TGTGCCAGCAGTGACTCAGTAGAGGGTCGGGATACGCAGTATTTT	CASSDSVEGRDTQYF
NA	TRBD1	TRBJ1-3	TRBV6-5	TGTGCCAGCAGTAGGGACAGGGATGGAGGAAACACCATATATTTT	CASSRDRDGGNTIYF
NA	NA	TRBJ2-7	TRBV12-3/TRBV12-4	TGTGCCAGCAGGGTTCTCCGGGACAACTTC	CASRVLRDNF
NA	TRBD1	TRBJ2-7	TRBV11-1	TGTGCCAGCAGCTCAACAGGGGCGAGCGAGCAGTACTTC	CASSSTGASEQYF
NA	NA	TRBJ2-7	TRBV21-1	TGTGCCAGCAGCAATACCCCACTCCGACGGAGCACCTCCTACGAGCAGTACTTC	CASSNTPLRRSTSYEQYF
NA	NA	TRBJ2-2	TRBV15	TGTGCCACCAGCAGAGTGACAGGGGCGGGGGAAGTAACCGGGGAGCTGTTTTTT	CATSRVTGAGEVTGELFF
NA	TRBD2	TRBJ2-2	TRBV19	TGTGCCAGTAGTGGGGCTAGCGGGTACGGGGAGCTGTTTTTT	CASSGASGYGELFF
NA	NA	TRBJ1-2	TRBV27	TGTGCCAGCAGTAAACTTGCGGAACAGGACTATGGCTACACCTTC	CASSKLAEQDYGYTF
NA	TRBD1	TRBJ1-1	TRBV5-4	TGTGCCAGCAGCCTCGAATTACAGGGGGCCGACACTGAAGCTTTCTTT	CASSLELQGADTEAFF
once	NA	TRBJ1-4	TRBV15	TGTGCCACCACCCCCGTTGTCTGGGGGCCAGAAACTAATGAAAAACTGTTTTTT	CATTPVVWGPETNEKLFF
NA	TRBD1	TRBJ1-5	TRBV19	TGTGCCAGTTCGGTGGACAGGGCGCGCAATCAGCCCCAGCATTTT	CASSVDRARNQPQHF
NA	NA	TRBJ2-7	TRBV10-3	TGTGCCATCAGTGAGTCTACTCCCGGGGGCGAGCAGTACTTC	CAISESTPGGEQYF
once	NA	TRBJ1-5	TRBV12-5	TGTGCTAGTGGTTCTCCCCCCCTGGGGAGCGATCAGCCCCAGCATTTT	CASGSPPLGSDQPQHF
few	NA	TRBJ1-1	TRBV25-1	TGTGCCAGCAGTGAAAGGGGCAGAGGCACTGAAGCTTTCTTT	CASSERGRGTEAFF
NA	NA	TRBJ2-1	TRBV3-1/TRBV3-2	TGTGCCAGCAGCCAAAGAAATAAGAGATTGAATGAGCAGTTCTTC	CASSQRNKRLNEQFF
NA	TRBD2	TRBJ2-3	TRBV3-1/TRBV3-2	TGTGCCAGCAGCTCCATTAGCGGGGGGGCATCAGATACGCAGTATTTT	CASSSISGGASDTQYF
NA	NA	TRBJ1-1	TRBV7-2	TGTGCCAGCAGCTTTTTAAGTCGCGGGGGGCGGTACACTGAAGCTTTCTTT	CASSFLSRGGRYTEAFF
NA	NA	TRBJ2-2	TRBV9	TGTGCCAGCAGCGACAGGGACACCGGGGAGCTGTTTTTT	CASSDRDTGELFF
NA	NA	TRBJ1-3	TRBV4-3	TGCGCCAGCAGCCAAGATATGGGCATCGGTGGAAACACCATATATTTT	CASSQDMGIGGNTIYF
NA	TRBD2	TRBJ2-3	TRBV7-8	TGTGCCAGCAATAGCGGGGGGGCCACAGATACGCAGTATTTT	CASNSGGATDTQYF
NA	TRBD1	TRBJ2-2	TRBV5-1	TGCGCCAGCAGCCCGCGGACAGGGCCCACCGGGGAGCTGTTTTTT	CASSPRTGPTGELFF
NA	NA	TRBJ2-5	TRBV9	TGTGCCAGCAGCGTAGAGGCAGGGTTGGGAGAGACCCAGTACTTC	CASSVEAGLGETQYF
NA	NA	TRBJ1-1	TRBV5-1	TGCGCCAGCAGCTCCGGGATAACGGTCGAGTCTTTCTTT	CASSSGITVESFF
NA	NA	TRBJ1-2	TRBV27	TGTGCCAGCAGTTACTCCCACAGGATTGCTAACTATGGCTACACCTTC	CASSYSHRIANYGYTF
NA	TRBD2	TRBJ2-1	TRBV7-2	TGTGCCAGCAGCTTATCTAGCGGTAACAATGAGCAGTTCTTC	CASSLSSGNNEQFF
NA	NA	TRBJ2-5	TRBV15	TGTGCCACCAGCAGCAGGGGACAAGAGACCCAGTACTTC	CATSSRGQETQYF
NA	NA	TRBJ1-6	TRBV7-9	TGTGCCACCGGGGGACGCTCCTATAATTCACCCCTCCACTTT	CATGGRSYNSPLHF
NA	TRBD1	TRBJ1-2	TRBV12-3/TRBV12-4	TGTGCCAGCAGTACAGGGGCGAACTATGGCTACACCTTC	CASSTGANYGYTF
NA	TRBD1	TRBJ2-3	TRBV18	TGTGCCAGCTCACCACGATTGCAGGGGGCGTCAGATACGCAGTATTTT	CASSPRLQGASDTQYF
once	NA	TRBJ2-7	TRBV19	TGTGCCAGTAGTTCGGCAGGGTCCTACGAGCAGTACTTC	CASSSAGSYEQYF
few	NA	TRBJ2-1	TRBV19	TGTGCCAGCCGCGGGACGTACCTTTACAATGAGCAGTTCTTC	CASRGTYLYNEQFF
NA	TRBD1	TRBJ2-7	TRBV15	TGTGCCACCAGCAGAGATAGGGGGCACCACGAGCAGTACTTC	CATSRDRGHHEQYF
NA	NA	TRBJ1-2	TRBV4-2	TGTGCCAGCAGCCAAAGACAGACAACTAACTATGGCTACACCTTC	CASSQRQTTNYGYTF
once	TRBD1	TRBJ2-1	TRBV12-5	TGTGCTAGTGGTGCGGCAGGGGGCAATGAGCAGTTCTTC	CASGAAGGNEQFF
few	TRBD1	TRBJ1-1	TRBV19	TGTGCCAGTACCCTCACCAGGGGGCAGGGTGAAGCTTTCTTT	CASTLTRGQGEAFF